In this sample, the clone carrying this T cell receptor beta chain turned up many times. Its antigen is not known. The sample comes from a study of T cells in Graves' hyperthyroidism and ophthalmopathy. Study-wide results and limits: In the blood, most expanded thyroid clonotypes above 0.001 appeared as well.

With V trimmed by 0 bases and J by 6 bases, 3 bases remained unmatched. The CDR3 is 13 residues long. Germline CDR1 SQVTM, CDR2 ANQGSEA. Authors of the study amplified TCR beta CDR3 regions from RNA transcripts. The TCR CDR3 was amplified in a first-round RT-PCR using the HTBI primer set. Each CDR3 protein is one row after TCRdb ran MiXCR on the multiplex PCR reads. The sample has about 420,000 distinct CDR3 sequences; 15% to 19% are singletons. PBMCs came from roughly 10 ml fresh peripheral blood. The chain has TRBV29-1 and TRBJ1-2; 8 bases map to TRBD1. Sequencing was performed on blood. This receptor was taken from a woman aged 18 to 35 with Graves' hyperthyroidism. In DNA, the CDR3 is TGCAGCGTTGAAGACAGGGGGCAAAATGGCTACACCTTC. Its translation: CSVEDRGQNGYTF.